This TCR beta chain was obtained from a study of blood T cell repertoires in COVID-19. This CDR3 is built from 13 residues. The V gene's germline CDR1 is GTSNPN and CDR2 SVGIG (reference sequence). V was clipped by 4 bases and J by 6 bases; unmatched bases: 8. In terms of age and location, participants ranged from roughly 18 to 95 years and lived in about two dozen US areas. Participants reported their clinical history, and cohort assignment relied on those reports. This table comes from immunoSEQ multiplex PCR, and its TCRdb copy is limited to in-frame clones, with some not included. This table has 350,000 to 450,000 clones, roughly 89% appearing once.

This sequence joins TRBV30 and TRBJ1-1, with TRBD1 matching over 7 bases. The TCR was taken from a woman aged 30 to 39 who had recovered from COVID-19. Sequenced: PBMCs or T cells enriched from blood (not recorded which). The CDR3 loop reads CAWIPYRGPEAFF. The CDR3 nucleotides are TGTGCCTGGATACCTTACAGGGGCCCTGAAGCTTTCTTT.